This T cell receptor (beta chain) was sequenced for a study of T-cell reconstitution after alpha-beta-depleted transplantation in children. In this sample, this clonotype turned up a few times. Its antigen is not identified. Notes on the study in general: Among T cells one year after transplant, newly produced cells accounted for most counts and diversity.

Using unique molecular identifiers, the investigators prepared the TCRbeta library. TCRdb passed the PCR reads through MiXCR, listing each CDR3 protein once. The sample has about 130,000 distinct CDR3 sequences, around a tenth seen once. The origin of this receptor is a girl under two years old who had a stem cell transplant for combined immunodeficiency, so the T cells may come from the graft donor. The specimen was PBMCs, mostly from graft donor cells, collected 180 days after TCRalphabeta/CD19-depleted stem cell transplant.

The CDR3 here is CASSEYYEQYF. The CDR3 DNA is TGTGCCAGCAGTGAATACTACGAGCAGTACTTC. The chain joins TRBV6-1 to TRBJ2-7; no reliable D call. Per the germline V gene, CDR1 is MNHNS and CDR2 is SASEGT. The V and J ends lost 2 bases and 3 bases respectively, with 2 bases between them. The CDR3 loop spans 11 amino acids.